The T cell receptor beta chain described here comes from a study of blood T cells in healthy people across ages. Notes on the study in general: Across the age range, TCR beta diversity per million T cells fell in a roughly linear way. PBMCs were not sorted, which prevented a conclusive comparison of naive versus antigen-experienced cells.

Germline CDR1 and CDR2: SEHNR and FQNEAQ (reference sequence). This CDR3 contains 14 residues. V lost 2 bases, J lost 7 bases, and 12 bases lay in between. Researchers collected about 9.1 milliliters of peripheral blood from every single donor. Using a J-beta primer mix together with a sample-barcoded 5' primer, a second PCR was run for roughly 7 to 11 cycles. TCRdb reanalysed the 5' RACE reads using MiXCR and keeps one entry per CDR3 protein. The sample has hundreds of thousands of distinct CDR3 sequences; roughly 49% are singletons. A word on this clonotype: The antigen is not known.

The sequence derives from an older woman in good health. This rearrangement joins TRBV7-9 to TRBJ2-1; possible D gene TRBD2, 7 bases. The sequencing sample was made of blood. CDR3 DNA sequence: TGTGCCAGCAGCTTACGGGGGGCAGAGAATGAGCAGTTCTTC. Its translation is CASSLRGAENEQFF.